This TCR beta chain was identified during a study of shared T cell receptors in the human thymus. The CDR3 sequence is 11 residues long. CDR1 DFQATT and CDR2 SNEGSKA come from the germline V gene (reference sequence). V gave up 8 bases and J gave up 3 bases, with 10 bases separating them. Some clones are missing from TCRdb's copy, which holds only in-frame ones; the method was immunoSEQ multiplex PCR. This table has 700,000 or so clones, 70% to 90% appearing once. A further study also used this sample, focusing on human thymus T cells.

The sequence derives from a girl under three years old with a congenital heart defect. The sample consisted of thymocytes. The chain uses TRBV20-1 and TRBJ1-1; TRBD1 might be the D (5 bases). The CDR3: CSLRVDTEAFF. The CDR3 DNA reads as TGCAGTCTCAGGGTTGACACTGAAGCTTTCTTT.